The following is a T cell receptor beta chain sequence with its context. Other DNA sequences in the sample encode the same CDR3. The data derive from a study of blood T cell repertoires in COVID-19. The wider study: From the United States, Italy and Spain came samples of acute and convalescent COVID-19.

Trimming removed 1 base at V and 2 bases at J, with 6 bases between. This CDR3 contains 13 residues. Original methodology: Estimates of nucleated cell counts were drawn from the amplification of reference gene primers. Measured with immunoSEQ multiplex PCR; TCRdb has only the in-frame clones, and not every one. V, J and clone size reflect that table, while D and trimming were determined from the DNA. The repertoire includes about 80,000 clones, approximately 85% of them detected once, and roughly 9.1% sits in the top ten. Sequencing used peripheral blood. This sequence was found in a man in his fifties or sixties with COVID-19, enrolled during active disease. V and J are TRBV12-3 or TRBV12-4 and TRBJ2-7; the D gene is possibly TRBD1 (5 bases). The CDR3 bases are TGTGCCAGCAGTTTAGGACAGACCTACGAGCAGTACTTC. Amino acid sequence: CASSLGQTYEQYF.